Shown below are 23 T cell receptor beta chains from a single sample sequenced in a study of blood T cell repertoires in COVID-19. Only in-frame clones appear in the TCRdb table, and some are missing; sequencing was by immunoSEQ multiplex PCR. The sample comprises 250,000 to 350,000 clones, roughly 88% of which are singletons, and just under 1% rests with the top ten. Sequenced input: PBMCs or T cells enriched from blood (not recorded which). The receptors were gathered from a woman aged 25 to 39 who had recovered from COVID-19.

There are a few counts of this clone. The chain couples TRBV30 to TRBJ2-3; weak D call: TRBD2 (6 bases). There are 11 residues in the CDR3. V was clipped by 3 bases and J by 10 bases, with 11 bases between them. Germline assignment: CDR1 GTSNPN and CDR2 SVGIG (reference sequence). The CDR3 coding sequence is TGTGCCTGGAGCGGGAGCGTTCCGCAGTATTTT. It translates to CAWSGSVPQYF.

Written as DNA, the CDR3 is TGTGCCAGCAGCTTAGTACCCCAGGCTAACTATGGCTACACCTTC. The encoded protein is CASSLVPQANYGYTF. This rearrangement joins TRBV11-2 to TRBJ1-2; D remains ambiguous. CDR3 size: 15 residues. Trimming took 1 base from V and 0 from J, leaving 9 bases between them. Germline CDR1 reads SGHAT; CDR2 reads FQNNGV.

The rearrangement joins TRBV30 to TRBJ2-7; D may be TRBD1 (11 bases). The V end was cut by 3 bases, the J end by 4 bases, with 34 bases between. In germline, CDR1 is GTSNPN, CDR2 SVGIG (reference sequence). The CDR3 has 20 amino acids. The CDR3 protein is CAWSDPRDRGRAGGPYEQYF. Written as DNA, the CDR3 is TGTGCCTGGAGCGATCCTCGGGACAGGGGGAGAGCGGGAGGGCCTTACGAGCAGTACTTC.

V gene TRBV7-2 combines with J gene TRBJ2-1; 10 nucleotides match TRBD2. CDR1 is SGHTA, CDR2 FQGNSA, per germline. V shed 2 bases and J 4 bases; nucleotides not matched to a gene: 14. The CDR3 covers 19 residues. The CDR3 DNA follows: TGTGCCAGCAGCTTATTCGCCTCAAATAGCGGGGGGCATTACAATGAGCAGTTCTTC. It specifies CASSLFASNSGGHYNEQFF.

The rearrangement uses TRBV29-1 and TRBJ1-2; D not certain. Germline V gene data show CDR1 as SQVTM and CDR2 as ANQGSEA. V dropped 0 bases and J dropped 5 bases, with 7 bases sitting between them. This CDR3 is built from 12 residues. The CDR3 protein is CSVEDQDYGYTF. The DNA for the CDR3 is TGCAGCGTTGAAGATCAGGATTATGGCTACACCTTC.

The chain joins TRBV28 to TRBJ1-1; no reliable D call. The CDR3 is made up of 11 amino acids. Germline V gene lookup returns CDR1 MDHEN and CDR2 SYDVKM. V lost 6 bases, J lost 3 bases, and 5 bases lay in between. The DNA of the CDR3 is TGTGCCAGCAGCAAATACACTGAAGCTTTCTTT. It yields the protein CASSKYTEAFF.

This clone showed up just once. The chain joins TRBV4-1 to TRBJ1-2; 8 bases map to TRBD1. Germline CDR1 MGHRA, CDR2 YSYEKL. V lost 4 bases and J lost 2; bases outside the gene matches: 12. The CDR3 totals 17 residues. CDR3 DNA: TGCGCCAGCAGCCGCCTAGTCTGGGACAGGAGCAACTATGGCTACACCTTC. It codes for CASSRLVWDRSNYGYTF.

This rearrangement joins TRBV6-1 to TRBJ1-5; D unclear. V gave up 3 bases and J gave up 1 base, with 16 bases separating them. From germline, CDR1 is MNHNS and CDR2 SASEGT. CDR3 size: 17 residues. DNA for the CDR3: TGTGCCAGCAGTGATATCCCGGGTTTTCACAGCAATCAGCCCCAGCATTTT. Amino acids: CASSDIPGFHSNQPQHF.

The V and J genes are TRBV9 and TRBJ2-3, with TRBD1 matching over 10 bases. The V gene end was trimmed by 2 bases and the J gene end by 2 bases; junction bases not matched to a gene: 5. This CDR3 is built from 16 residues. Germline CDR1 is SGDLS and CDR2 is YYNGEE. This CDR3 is CASSVGQGRSTDTQYF. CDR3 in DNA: TGTGCCAGCAGCGTGGGACAGGGGCGCTCCACAGATACGCAGTATTTT.

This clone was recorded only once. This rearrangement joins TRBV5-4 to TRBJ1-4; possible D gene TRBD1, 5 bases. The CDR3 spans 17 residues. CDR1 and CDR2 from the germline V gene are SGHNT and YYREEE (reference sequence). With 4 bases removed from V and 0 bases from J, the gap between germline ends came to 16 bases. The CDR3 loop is CASSRGGRVPTNEKLFF. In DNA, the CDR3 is TGTGCCAGCAGCCGGGGGGGAAGAGTCCCAACTAATGAAAAACTGTTTTTT.

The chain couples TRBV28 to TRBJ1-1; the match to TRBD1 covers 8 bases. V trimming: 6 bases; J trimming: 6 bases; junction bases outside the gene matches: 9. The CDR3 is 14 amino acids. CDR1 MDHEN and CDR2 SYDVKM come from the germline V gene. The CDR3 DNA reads TGTGCCAGCAGCCCGACAGGGGTGGGCCCTGAAGCTTTCTTT. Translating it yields CASSPTGVGPEAFF.

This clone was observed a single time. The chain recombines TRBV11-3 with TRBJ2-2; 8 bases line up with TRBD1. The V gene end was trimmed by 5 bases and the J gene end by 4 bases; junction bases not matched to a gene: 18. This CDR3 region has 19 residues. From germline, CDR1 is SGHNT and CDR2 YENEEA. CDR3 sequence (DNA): TGTGCCAGCAGCCCCATGTTGTGGGGAGGACAGGGAGGCACCGGGGAGCTGTTTTTT. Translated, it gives CASSPMLWGGQGGTGELFF.

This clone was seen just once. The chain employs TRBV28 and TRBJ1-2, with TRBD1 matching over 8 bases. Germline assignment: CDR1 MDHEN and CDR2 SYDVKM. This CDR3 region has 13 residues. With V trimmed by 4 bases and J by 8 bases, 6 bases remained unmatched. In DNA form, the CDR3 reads TGTGCCAGCAGTTCCGGACAGGGCGGGGGCTACACCTTC. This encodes CASSSGQGGGYTF.

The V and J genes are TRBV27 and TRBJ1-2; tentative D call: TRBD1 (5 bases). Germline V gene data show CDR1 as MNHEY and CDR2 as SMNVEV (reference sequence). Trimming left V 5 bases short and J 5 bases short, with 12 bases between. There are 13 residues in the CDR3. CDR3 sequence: CASSPQAGYGYTF. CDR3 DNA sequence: TGTGCCAGCAGTCCCCAGGCAGGGTATGGCTACACCTTC.

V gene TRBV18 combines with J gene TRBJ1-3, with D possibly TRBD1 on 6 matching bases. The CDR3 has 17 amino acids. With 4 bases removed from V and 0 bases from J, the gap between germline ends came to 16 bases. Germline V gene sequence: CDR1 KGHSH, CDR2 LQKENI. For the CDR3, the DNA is TGTGCCAGCTCACTCGGACAGAGCCTCCCCTCTGGAAACACCATATATTTT. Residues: CASSLGQSLPSGNTIYF.

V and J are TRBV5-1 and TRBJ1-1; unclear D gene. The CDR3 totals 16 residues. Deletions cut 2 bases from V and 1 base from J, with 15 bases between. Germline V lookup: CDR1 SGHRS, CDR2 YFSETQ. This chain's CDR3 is CASSFGGSTQNTEAFF. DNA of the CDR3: TGCGCCAGCAGCTTTGGAGGCTCGACACAGAACACTGAAGCTTTCTTT.

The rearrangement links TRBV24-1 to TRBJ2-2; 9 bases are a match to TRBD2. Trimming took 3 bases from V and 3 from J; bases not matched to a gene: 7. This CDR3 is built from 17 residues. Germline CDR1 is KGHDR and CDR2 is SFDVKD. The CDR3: CATSDQIAGVDTGELFF. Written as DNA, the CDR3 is TGTGCCACCAGTGATCAAATAGCGGGAGTTGACACCGGGGAGCTGTTTTTT.

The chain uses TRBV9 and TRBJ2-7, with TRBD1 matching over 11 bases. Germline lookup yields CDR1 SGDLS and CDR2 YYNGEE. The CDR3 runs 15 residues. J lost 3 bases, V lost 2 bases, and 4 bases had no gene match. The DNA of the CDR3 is TGTGCCAGCAGCGTGGGGACAGGGGGTGGCTACGAGCAGTACTTC. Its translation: CASSVGTGGGYEQYF. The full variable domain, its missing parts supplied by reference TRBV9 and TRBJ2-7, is DSGVTQTPKHLITATGQRVTLRCSPRSGDLSVYWYQQSLDQGLQFLIQYYNGEERAKGNILERFSAQQFPDLHSELNLSSLELGDSALYFCASSVGTGGGYEQYFGPGTRLTVT.

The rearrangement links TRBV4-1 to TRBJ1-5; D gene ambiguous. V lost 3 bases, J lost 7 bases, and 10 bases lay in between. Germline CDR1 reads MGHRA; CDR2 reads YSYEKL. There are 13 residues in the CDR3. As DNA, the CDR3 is TGCGCCAGCAGCCAGGCCGTCCTCCAGCCCCAGCATTTT. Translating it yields CASSQAVLQPQHF.

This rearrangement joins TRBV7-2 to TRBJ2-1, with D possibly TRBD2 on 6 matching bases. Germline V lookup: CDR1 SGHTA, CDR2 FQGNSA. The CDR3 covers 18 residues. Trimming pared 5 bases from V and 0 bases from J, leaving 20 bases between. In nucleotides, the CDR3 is TGTGCCAGCAGCCCGAACCGGGACTTTCTGGTCTCCTACAATGAGCAGTTCTTC. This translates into CASSPNRDFLVSYNEQFF.

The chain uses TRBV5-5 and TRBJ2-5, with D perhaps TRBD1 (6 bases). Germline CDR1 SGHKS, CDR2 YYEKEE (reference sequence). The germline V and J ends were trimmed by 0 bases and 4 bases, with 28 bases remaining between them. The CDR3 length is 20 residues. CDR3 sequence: CASSLASFSRAGVHRETQYF. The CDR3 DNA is TGTGCCAGCAGCTTGGCCTCGTTTTCACGGGCAGGGGTTCATCGAGAGACCCAGTACTTC.

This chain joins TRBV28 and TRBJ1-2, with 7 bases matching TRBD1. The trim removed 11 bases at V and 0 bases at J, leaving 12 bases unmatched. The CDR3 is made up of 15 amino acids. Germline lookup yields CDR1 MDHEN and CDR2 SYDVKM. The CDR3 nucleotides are TGTGCCCCCGATCTGAGGGGGCAGTCTAACTATGGCTACACCTTC. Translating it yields CAPDLRGQSNYGYTF.

In nucleotides, the CDR3 is TGTGCCAGCAGCTTTTCTAGCGGTACCACCTACGAGCAGTACTTC. It translates to CASSFSSGTTYEQYF. This chain links TRBV7-9 with TRBJ2-7; TRBD2 agrees at 7 bases. J was trimmed by 2 bases and V by 3 bases; bases with no gene match: 7. Germline V gives CDR1 SEHNR, CDR2 FQNEAQ (reference sequence). This CDR3 comprises 15 residues.